Listed below are T cell receptor beta chains from one sample, sequenced in a study of T-cell memory formation after mild COVID-19. MiXCR, run by TCRdb on the 5' RACE reads, gives a single entry per CDR3 protein. The sample records just over 350,000 distinct CDR3 sequences, around an eighth being singletons. The sample consisted of PBMCs or a T cell subset sorted from them (not recorded which). These receptors originate from a man aged 18 to 30 who had mild COVID-19 (a few samples of this study predate the infection). Cell type and time point are not known. Each CDR3 is given with its conserved first and last residue. The D gene is left open where the match is weak. The size field is filled for only some rows; it gives once, few, many or a size class.

clone size | D gene | J gene | V gene | CDR3 DNA | CDR3 protein
NA | NA | TRBJ1-1 | TRBV20-1 | TGCAGTGCTATGGTCCCCGGGGAAAAGGACACTGAAGCTTTCTTT | CSAMVPGEKDTEAFF
NA | NA | TRBJ1-3 | TRBV27 | TGTGCCAGCAGTTTATCAGTTTACTCTGGAAACACCATATATTTT | CASSLSVYSGNTIYF
few | TRBD2 | TRBJ2-2 | TRBV6-5 | TGTGCCAGCAGTTACGTGATTAGCGGGGGAGGCGGGGAGCTGTTTTTT | CASSYVISGGGGELFF
NA | NA | TRBJ2-7 | TRBV5-4 | TGTGCCAGCAGCTTGGGGTGGGACTCAGATTTGCAGTACTTC | CASSLGWDSDLQYF
NA | NA | TRBJ2-5 | TRBV2 | TGTGCCAGCTGGGGGATCGGGCAAGAGACCCAGTACTTC | CASWGIGQETQYF
few | NA | TRBJ1-1 | TRBV5-1 | TGCGCCAGCAGCTGGGTGGCGTCTAGGGGCACTGAAGCTTTCTTT | CASSWVASRGTEAFF
NA | NA | TRBJ2-5 | TRBV6-5 | TGTGCCAGCAGTGTACTCTCCGGGGGGCCAGGAGAGACCCAGTACTTC | CASSVLSGGPGETQYF
NA | TRBD2 | TRBJ2-3 | TRBV6-2/TRBV6-3 | TGTGCCAGCAGTTTTTTCGCGGGGGGACGCACAGATACGCAGTATTTT | CASSFFAGGRTDTQYF
NA | TRBD1 | TRBJ2-5 | TRBV12-3/TRBV12-4 | TGTGCCAGCAGTAGACCGGGACAGGGGAAAGAGACCCAGTACTTC | CASSRPGQGKETQYF
NA | NA | TRBJ1-1 | TRBV4-1 | TGCGCCAGCAGCCAAGATGAGGTAATAGGTACTGAAGCTTTCTTT | CASSQDEVIGTEAFF
few | TRBD1 | TRBJ2-7 | TRBV7-9 | TGTGCCAGCAGCCGAACAGGGGGAGAAACTTCCTACGAGCAGTACTTC | CASSRTGGETSYEQYF
many | NA | TRBJ2-2 | TRBV7-3 | TGTGCCAGCAGCCCCGGACGGGCAGGATCGAACACCGGGGAGCTGTTTTTT | CASSPGRAGSNTGELFF
many | TRBD2 | TRBJ2-3 | TRBV3-1 | TGTGCCAGCAGCCCGGGGACTACATCCCTAAGCACAGATACGCAGTATTTT | CASSPGTTSLSTDTQYF
NA | TRBD1 | TRBJ2-5 | TRBV7-9 | TGTGCCAGCAGCTATTCCGGGACAGGGGTAAAAGAGACCCAGTACTTC | CASSYSGTGVKETQYF
NA | NA | TRBJ2-5 | TRBV4-1 | TGCGCCAGCAGCCAAGTTCTAAGAGGGGGAGAGACCCAGTACTTC | CASSQVLRGGETQYF
NA | NA | TRBJ1-3 | TRBV19 | TGTGCCAGTAGTCCCTGGGCCGTCTCTGGAAACACCATATATTTT | CASSPWAVSGNTIYF
many | NA | TRBJ2-2 | TRBV6-4 | TGTGCCAGCAGTGAAGACGGGACCGGGGAGCTGTTTTTT | CASSEDGTGELFF
many | NA | TRBJ1-3 | TRBV11-2 | TGTGCCAGCAGCAAAAACCGGGACGCACTCTTATATTTT | CASSKNRDALLYF
few | NA | TRBJ2-7 | TRBV6-6 | TGTGCCAGCAGCTACAGGATTCTCTACGAGCAGTACTTC | CASSYRILYEQYF
many | NA | TRBJ1-2 | TRBV28 | TGTGCCAGCAGTTTTCCCACCCCCACTTATGGCTACACCTTC | CASSFPTPTYGYTF
few | NA | TRBJ2-3 | TRBV13 | TGTGCTACGAACCGACGGGGCACAGATACGCAGTATTTT | CATNRRGTDTQYF
few | TRBD2 | TRBJ2-5 | TRBV5-1 | TGCGCCAGCAGCTTGCTCGGGGGGGCAGAAGAGACCCAGTACTTC | CASSLLGGAEETQYF
NA | TRBD2 | TRBJ2-2 | TRBV7-7 | TGTGCCAGCAGAGCGACTAGCGGGGACACCGGGGAGCTGTTTTTT | CASRATSGDTGELFF
NA | NA | TRBJ2-3 | TRBV4-3 | TGCGCCAGCAGCCAAGTACGGGATACGCAGTATTTT | CASSQVRDTQYF
many | TRBD1 | TRBJ2-2 | TRBV7-2 | TGTGCCAGCAGCTTCCGGGACAGACCAAACACCGGGGAGCTGTTTTTT | CASSFRDRPNTGELFF
NA | NA | TRBJ2-6 | TRBV5-1 | TGCGCCAGCAGCGGGGCCGGACGCTCTGGGGCCAACGTCCTGACTTTC | CASSGAGRSGANVLTF
few | TRBD1 | TRBJ1-1 | TRBV7-2 | TGTGCCAGCAGGCCAGGGGGGAACACTGAAGCTTTCTTT | CASRPGGNTEAFF
NA | NA | TRBJ1-1 | TRBV15 | TGTGCCACCAGCAGAAGAGAGAACACTGAAGCTTTCTTT | CATSRRENTEAFF
few | NA | TRBJ1-1 | TRBV6-5 | TGTGCCAGCAGGCTGGACAACTCCCTTACGAAAGCTTTCTTT | CASRLDNSLTKAFF
many | NA | TRBJ2-3 | TRBV12-5 | TGTGCTAGTGGTCGGGGTGCAGATACGCAGTATTTT | CASGRGADTQYF
NA | NA | TRBJ1-4 | TRBV5-1 | TGCGCCAGCAGCGGAGGGCGGGGTCAAACGGAAAAACTGTTTTTT | CASSGGRGQTEKLFF
few | TRBD1 | TRBJ1-2 | TRBV5-1 | TGCGCCAGCAGTTTCGACAGGGGGGGTGGCTACACCTTC | CASSFDRGGGYTF
NA | TRBD1 | TRBJ1-1 | TRBV10-2 | TGCGCCAGCAGTAGGACAGGGGGGAATGAAGCTTTCTTT | CASSRTGGNEAFF
NA | TRBD1 | TRBJ1-3 | TRBV4-2 | TGTGCCAGCAGCCAAGTCCGGGGGACAGCCTCTCCTGGAGGCACCATATATTTT | CASSQVRGTASPGGTIYF
few | NA | TRBJ1-1 | TRBV9 | TGTGCCAGCAGCACGGGAATTCGGGACACTGAAGCTTTCTTT | CASSTGIRDTEAFF
once | TRBD1 | TRBJ1-5 | TRBV10-3 | TGTGCCATCAGTCCAGGGGGCCGGGAGCAGCCCCAGCATTTT | CAISPGGREQPQHF
many | TRBD2 | TRBJ2-5 | TRBV20-1 | TGCAGTGCTAAATTCGACGGGGGGGCCTCAAAGACCCAGTACTTC | CSAKFDGGASKTQYF
NA | NA | TRBJ1-2 | TRBV5-1 | TGCGCCAGCAGCTTGGTGGGAGAAGCGAATGGCTACACCTTC | CASSLVGEANGYTF
few | NA | TRBJ2-5 | TRBV12-3/TRBV12-4 | TGTGCCAGCAGTTTTTCTCCCCTGGACACGACAGAGACCCAGTACTTC | CASSFSPLDTTETQYF
few | NA | TRBJ1-1 | TRBV20-1 | TGCAGTGCTAGGTCTCCGGGTGTGTACACTGAAGCTTTCTTT | CSARSPGVYTEAFF
few | NA | TRBJ1-5 | TRBV19 | TGTGCCAGTAGTATTCGGGTTGCACAGGGTCGCAGCAATCAGCCCCAGCATTTT | CASSIRVAQGRSNQPQHF
few | TRBD2 | TRBJ2-7 | TRBV7-2 | TGTGCCAGCAGCTTAGCCACTAGCGGGGGGGCCTACGAGCAGTACTTC | CASSLATSGGAYEQYF
few | NA | TRBJ2-5 | TRBV7-9 | TGTGCCAGCAGCTTAGGTCGGGGGCAGTACTTC | CASSLGRGQYF
few | TRBD2 | TRBJ2-1 | TRBV20-1 | TGCAGTGCCGCGACTAGCGGGGGAGTACTTGAGCAGTTCTTC | CSAATSGGVLEQFF
few | TRBD1 | TRBJ1-2 | TRBV7-9 | TGTGCCAGCAGCTTCCAGGGGGCGGAGGGCTACACCTTC | CASSFQGAEGYTF
NA | TRBD2 | TRBJ2-5 | TRBV7-2 | TGTGCCAGCAGCCCGGGACTAGGTAGAGAGACCCAGTACTTC | CASSPGLGRETQYF
many | NA | TRBJ2-1 | TRBV18 | TGTGCCAGCTCACCACGAAGTAGGGAGCAGTTCTTC | CASSPRSREQFF
NA | TRBD1 | TRBJ2-3 | TRBV5-1 | TGCGCCAGCAGCCCCGGACAGGTCGCAGATACGCAGTATTTT | CASSPGQVADTQYF